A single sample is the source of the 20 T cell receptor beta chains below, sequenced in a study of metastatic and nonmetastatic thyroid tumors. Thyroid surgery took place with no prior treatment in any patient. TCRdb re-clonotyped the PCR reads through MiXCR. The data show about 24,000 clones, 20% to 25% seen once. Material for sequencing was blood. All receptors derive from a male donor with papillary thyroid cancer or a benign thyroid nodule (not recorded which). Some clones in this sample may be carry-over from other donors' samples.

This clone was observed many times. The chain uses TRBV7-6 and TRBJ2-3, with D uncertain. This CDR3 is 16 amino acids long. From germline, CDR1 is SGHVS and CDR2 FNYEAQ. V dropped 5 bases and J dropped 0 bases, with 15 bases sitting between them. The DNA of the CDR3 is TGTGCCAGCAGCCCTAAGCTCGACCGTAGCACAGATACGCAGTATTTT. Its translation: CASSPKLDRSTDTQYF.

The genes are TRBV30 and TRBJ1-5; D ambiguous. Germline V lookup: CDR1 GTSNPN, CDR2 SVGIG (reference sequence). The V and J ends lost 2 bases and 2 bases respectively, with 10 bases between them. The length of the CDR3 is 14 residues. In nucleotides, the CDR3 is TGTGCCTGGAGTCCTGGGATCGGCAATCAGCCCCAGCATTTT. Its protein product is CAWSPGIGNQPQHF.

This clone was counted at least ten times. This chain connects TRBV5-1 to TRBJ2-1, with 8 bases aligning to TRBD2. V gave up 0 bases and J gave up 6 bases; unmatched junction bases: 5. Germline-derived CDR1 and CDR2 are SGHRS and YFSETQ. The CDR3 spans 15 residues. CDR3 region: CASSLGLAWGNEQFF. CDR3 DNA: TGCGCCAGCAGCTTGGGACTAGCGTGGGGCAATGAGCAGTTCTTC.

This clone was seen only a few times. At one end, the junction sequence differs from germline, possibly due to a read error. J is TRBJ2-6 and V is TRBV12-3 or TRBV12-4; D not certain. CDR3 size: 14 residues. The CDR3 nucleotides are TGTGCCTGCAGTTTGGGTGTCGGGGCCAACGTCCTGACTTTC. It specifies CACSLGVGANVLTF.

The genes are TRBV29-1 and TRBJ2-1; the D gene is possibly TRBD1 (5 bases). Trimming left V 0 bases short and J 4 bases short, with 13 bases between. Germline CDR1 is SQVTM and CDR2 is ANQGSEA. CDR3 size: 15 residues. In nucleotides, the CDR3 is TGCAGCGTTGAAGATTCACGACAGCCTTACAATGAGCAGTTCTTC. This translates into CSVEDSRQPYNEQFF.

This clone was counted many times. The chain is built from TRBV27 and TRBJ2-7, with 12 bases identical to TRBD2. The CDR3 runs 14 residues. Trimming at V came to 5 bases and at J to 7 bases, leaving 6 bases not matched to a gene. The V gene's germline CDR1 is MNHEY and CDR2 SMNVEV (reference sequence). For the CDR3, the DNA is TGTGCCAGCAGTCCCGGACTAGCGGGATCGGAGCAGTACTTC. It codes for CASSPGLAGSEQYF.

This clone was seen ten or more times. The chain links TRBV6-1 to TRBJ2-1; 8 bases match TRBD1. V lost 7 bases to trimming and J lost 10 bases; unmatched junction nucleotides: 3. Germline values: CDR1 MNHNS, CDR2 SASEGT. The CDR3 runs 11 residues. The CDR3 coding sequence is TGTGCCAGCACCTACAGGGGGGAGCAGTTCTTC. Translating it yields CASTYRGEQFF.

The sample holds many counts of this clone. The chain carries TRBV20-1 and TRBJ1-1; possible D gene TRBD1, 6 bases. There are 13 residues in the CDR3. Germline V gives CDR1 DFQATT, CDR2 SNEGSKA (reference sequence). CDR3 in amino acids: CTLRGTVNTEAFF. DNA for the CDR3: TGCACCTTGAGGGGGACGGTGAACACTGAAGCTTTCTTT.

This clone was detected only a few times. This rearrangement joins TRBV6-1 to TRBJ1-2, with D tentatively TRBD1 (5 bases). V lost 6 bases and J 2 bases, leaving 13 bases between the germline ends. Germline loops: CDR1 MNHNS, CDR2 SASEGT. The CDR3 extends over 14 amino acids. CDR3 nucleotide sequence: TGTGCCAGCAGGGGCCTTGGGGGGAACTATGGCTACACCTTC. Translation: CASRGLGGNYGYTF.

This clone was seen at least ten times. CDR3 protein: CASRPTGGAYEQYF. CDR3 coding DNA: TGTGCCAGCAGACCGACAGGGGGCGCGTACGAGCAGTACTTC. The V call is TRBV5-5, the J call TRBJ2-7; 10 nucleotides agree with TRBD1. CDR1 and CDR2 from the germline V gene are SGHKS and YYEKEE (reference sequence). The V segment lost 5 bases and the J segment 4 bases; nucleotides outside the gene matches: 6. The CDR3 runs 14 residues.

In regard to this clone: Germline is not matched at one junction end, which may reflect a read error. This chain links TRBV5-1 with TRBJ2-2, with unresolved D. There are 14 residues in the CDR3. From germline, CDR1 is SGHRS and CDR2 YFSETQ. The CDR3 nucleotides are TGCGCCAGCAAATTGCGTTCCAACACCGGTGAGCTGTTTTTT. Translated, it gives CASKLRSNTGELFF.

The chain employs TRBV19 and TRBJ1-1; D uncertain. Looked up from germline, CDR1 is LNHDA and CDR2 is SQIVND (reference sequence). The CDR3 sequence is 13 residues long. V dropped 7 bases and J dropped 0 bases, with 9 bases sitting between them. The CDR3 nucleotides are TGTGCCAGTACCGGCAACGTGAACACTGAAGCTTTCTTT. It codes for CASTGNVNTEAFF.

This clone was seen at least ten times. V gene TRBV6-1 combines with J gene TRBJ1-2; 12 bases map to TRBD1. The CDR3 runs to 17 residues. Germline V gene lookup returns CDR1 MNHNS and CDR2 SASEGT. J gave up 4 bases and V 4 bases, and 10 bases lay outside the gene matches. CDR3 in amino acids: CASSVEGTGGAGYGYTF. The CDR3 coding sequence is TGTGCCAGCAGTGTTGAGGGGACAGGGGGCGCGGGCTATGGCTACACCTTC.

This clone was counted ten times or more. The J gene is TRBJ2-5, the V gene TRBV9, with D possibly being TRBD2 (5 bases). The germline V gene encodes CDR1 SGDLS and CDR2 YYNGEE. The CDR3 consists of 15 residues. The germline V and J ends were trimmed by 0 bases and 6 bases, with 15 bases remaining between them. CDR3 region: CASSVDYSAKQTQYF. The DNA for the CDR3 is TGTGCCAGCAGCGTAGATTATAGCGCGAAACAGACCCAGTACTTC.

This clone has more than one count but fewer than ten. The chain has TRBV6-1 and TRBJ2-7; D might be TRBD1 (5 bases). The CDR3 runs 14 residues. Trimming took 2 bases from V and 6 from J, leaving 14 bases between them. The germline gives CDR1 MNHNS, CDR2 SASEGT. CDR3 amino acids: CASSEKVRVFEQYV. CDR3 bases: TGTGCCAGCAGTGAAAAGGTCAGGGTTTTCGAGCAGTACGTC.

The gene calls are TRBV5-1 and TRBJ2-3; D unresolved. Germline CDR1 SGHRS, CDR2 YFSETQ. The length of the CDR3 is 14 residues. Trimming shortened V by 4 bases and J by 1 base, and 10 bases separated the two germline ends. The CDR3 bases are TGCGCCAGCAGCCCCCTCCCAGGCACAGATACGCAGTATTTT. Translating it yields CASSPLPGTDTQYF. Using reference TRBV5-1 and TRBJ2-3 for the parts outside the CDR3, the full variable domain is KAGVTQTPRYLIKTRGQQVTLSCSPISGHRSVSWYQQTPGQGLQFLFEYFSETQRNKGNFPGRFSGRQFSNSRSEMNVSTLELGDSALYLCASSPLPGTDTQYFGPGTRLTVL.

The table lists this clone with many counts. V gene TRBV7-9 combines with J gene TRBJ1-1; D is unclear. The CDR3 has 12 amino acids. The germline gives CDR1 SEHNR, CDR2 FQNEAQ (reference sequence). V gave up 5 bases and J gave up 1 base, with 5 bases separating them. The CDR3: CASSNTNTEAFF. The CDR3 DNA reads TGTGCCAGCAGCAACACGAACACTGAAGCTTTCTTT.

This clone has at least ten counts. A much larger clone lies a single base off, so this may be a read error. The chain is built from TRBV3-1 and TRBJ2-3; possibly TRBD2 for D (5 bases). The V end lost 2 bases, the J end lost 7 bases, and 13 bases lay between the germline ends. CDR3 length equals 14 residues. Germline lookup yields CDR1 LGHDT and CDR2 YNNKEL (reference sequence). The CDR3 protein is CASSQPPWEYTQYF. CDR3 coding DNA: TGTGCCAGCAGCCAACCCCCCTGGGAGTATACGCAGTATTTT.

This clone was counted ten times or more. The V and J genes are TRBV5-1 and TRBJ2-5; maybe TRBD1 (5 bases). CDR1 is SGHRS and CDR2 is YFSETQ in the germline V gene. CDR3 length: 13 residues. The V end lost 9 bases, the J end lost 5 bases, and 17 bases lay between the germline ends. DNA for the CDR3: TGCGCCACCTCAAGGGGTCTAGGGGAGACCCAGTACTTC. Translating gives CATSRGLGETQYF.

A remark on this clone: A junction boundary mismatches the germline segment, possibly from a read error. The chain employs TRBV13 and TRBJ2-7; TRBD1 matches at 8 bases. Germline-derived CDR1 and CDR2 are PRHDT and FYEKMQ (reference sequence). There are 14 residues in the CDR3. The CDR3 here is CASSSAWTGNEHYF. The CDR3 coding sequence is TGTGCCAGCAGCTCAGCCTGGACAGGGAACGAGCATTACTTC.